This T cell receptor (beta chain) was captured by sequencing in a study of post-analysis software for immune sequencing data (dated by TCRdb to 2014 to 2015). Background on the whole study: Relapsing-remitting, secondary progressive and progressive-relapsing multiple sclerosis were recorded as disease courses, and subtype annotation was lacking for some patients. A subset of samples was prepared in parallel using single-end sample barcoding, then pooled and co-amplified after Illumina adapter ligation. The patient repertoires were set against 10 to 11 previously published healthy control repertoires from donors whose ages ranged from 6 to 25 years.

This clonotype was detected only a few times. There is no known antigen for this receptor. Qualities for individual bases were not recorded, and no much larger clone is one base off. The trim is 1 base for V and 4 bases for J, with a gap of 8 bases between the germline ends. From the germline V gene, CDR1 is LGHNA and CDR2 is YNFKEQ. Spanning cysteine to phenylalanine, the CDR3 consists of 14 amino acids. Just the 42-base CDR3 DNA is kept, in frame starting at base 1. To demonstrate the VDJtools post-analysis software, the study profiled TCR beta repertoires from the peripheral blood of about 13 young patients with multiple sclerosis. The patients with multiple sclerosis were children and adolescents between about 6 and 17 years of age. Libraries were built with PCR. TCRdb names Illumina HiSeq 2500 as the instrument used. To reduce PCR and sequencing biases, unique molecular identifiers were built into the TCR beta cDNA libraries. Approximately 500,000 cDNA molecules were obtained per 1 to 10 million input T cells, so each molecule approximated one T cell. Patient libraries were prepared and sequenced with the same protocol used for the earlier healthy control dataset. Within a given batch, samples were prepared together, multiplexed and sequenced on the same HiSeq lane. The published analysis was carried out like this. Raw barcoded reads were processed with MIGEC, and single-read molecular identifier groups were discarded before consensus assembly and CDR3 extraction. VDJtools was used for post-analysis of the clonotype tables, and diversity was normalized by down-sampling every dataset to the size of the smallest sample. In repertoire overlap clustering, CDR3 amino acid sequences, but not nucleotide sequences, were matched to correct batch-related cross-sample contamination. The public reads were reprocessed in TCRdb via fastp at Q25 and MiXCR, keeping in-frame beta chains. All rows with the same CDR3 protein become a single entry with the most common DNA and genes. The V and J calls here are based on TCRdb, not the publication. Present in this sample are about 400,000 distinct CDR3 sequences, less than 35% of which were seen just once. The top ten clones comprise around 15% of the sample.

Results and caveats for the whole study, not just this receptor: Patients showed significantly higher frequencies than controls for a few TRBV segments, among them TRBV5-6, TRBV5-1 and TRBV20-1. Significantly lower normalized Chao1 diversity was found in multiple sclerosis patients than in controls, suggesting substantial peripheral T-cell clonal expansion. Direct clustering with F measure showed strong co-clustering of samples prepared in the same batch, prompting a batch-effect correction. The multiple sclerosis patient group was slightly younger than the control group.

The sequence came from a girl between 10 and 17 years old with multiple sclerosis. The V gene is TRBV4-2 and the J gene is TRBJ2-1; the D gene identity is not certain. The material sequenced was blood. This receptor carries the CDR3 CASSQVSVYNEQFF. The bases read TGTGCCAGCAGCCAAGTGTCAGTGTACAATGAGCAGTTCTTC.